This T cell receptor beta chain was observed in a study of cytotoxic CD8 clonotypes in ibrutinib-treated CLL. Whole-study context: Complete response was seen in 2 patients and partial in some 25; about twelve progressed and around 14 stayed remitted after a median roughly 70 months. The samples contained roughly 240,000 productive templates on average. They also contained an average of about 91,000 productive rearrangements. General study findings and limits: Few clonotypes were public, and these shrank or held steady under treatment.

Libraries were prepared by immunoSEQ multiplex PCR; TCRdb keeps only in-frame clonotypes and omits some of them. The sample records 200,000 to 250,000 clones, approximately 79% being singletons. For this clone: Its antigen remains unknown.

V was shortened by 1 base and J by 6 bases, with 9 bases between the two germline ends. Germline loops: CDR1 SNHLY, CDR2 FYNNEI. This CDR3 spans 13 amino acids. The TCR sequence derives from a human donor with chronic lymphocytic leukemia. The chain joins TRBV2 to TRBJ1-2; D gene ambiguous. The sequencing used PBMCs, collected after 12 months of ibrutinib treatment. The CDR3: CASSEVQAHGYTF. CDR3 nucleotide sequence: TGTGCCAGCAGTGAAGTTCAGGCTCATGGCTACACCTTC.